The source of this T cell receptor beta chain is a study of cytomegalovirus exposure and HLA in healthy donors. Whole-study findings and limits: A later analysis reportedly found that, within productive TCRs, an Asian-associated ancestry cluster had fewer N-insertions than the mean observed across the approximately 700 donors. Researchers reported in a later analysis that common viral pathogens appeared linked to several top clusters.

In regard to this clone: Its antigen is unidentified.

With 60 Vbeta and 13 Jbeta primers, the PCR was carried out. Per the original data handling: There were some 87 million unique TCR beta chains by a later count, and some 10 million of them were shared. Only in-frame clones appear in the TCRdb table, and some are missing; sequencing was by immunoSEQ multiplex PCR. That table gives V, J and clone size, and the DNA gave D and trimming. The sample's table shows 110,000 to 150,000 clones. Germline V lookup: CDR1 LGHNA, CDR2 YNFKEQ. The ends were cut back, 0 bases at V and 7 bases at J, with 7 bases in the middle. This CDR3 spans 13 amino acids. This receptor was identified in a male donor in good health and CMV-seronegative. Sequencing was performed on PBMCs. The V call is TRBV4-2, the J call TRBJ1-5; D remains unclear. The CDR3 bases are TGTGCCAGCAGCCAAGAGGGCCAACAGCCCCAGCATTTT. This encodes CASSQEGQQPQHF.